This T cell receptor (beta chain) is drawn from a study of PD-L1 blockade in urothelial cancer (dated by TCRdb to 2015 to 2018). Some background on the complete study: All patients started therapy at some point between 2014 and 2016 and received atezolizumab 1,200 mg intravenously every 3 weeks. TCR sequencing covered pretreatment tumor samples and matched, serially collected peripheral blood taken before and after atezolizumab treatment. Blood samples were analyzed 3 weeks after the start of treatment (second dose) and 6 weeks after the start of treatment. An ECOG performance status of 0 or 1 was recorded for the patients, and 0 to 3 prior chemotherapy regimens had been received by the patients. Around 30 patients had pretreatment blood TCR-seq, some 24 had at least one posttreatment blood collection, and some 24 had tumor TCR-seq. Blood samples gave median yields of approximately 130,000 T cells and some 84,000 unique TCRs, along with a median clonality of about 0.084. Twenty-five of 29 patients were identified as males with urothelial cancer of bladder origin, and a prior smoking history was reported by 18 of 29 patients. Durable clinical benefit was defined as progression-free survival longer than 6 months, and TCR features were also tested against progression-free and overall survival. In the same patients who had TCR sequencing, pretreatment tumors also underwent whole exome sequencing and RNA sequencing. Roughly 10 patients achieved durable clinical benefit and some 21 did not. The study, an exploratory multi-omic analysis, examined somatic, immune and clinical correlates of response to PD-L1 blockade with atezolizumab in urothelial cancer. The investigation overall reported the following: Because the sample size was small (n of about 30) and many exploratory analyses were performed, the results are intended to be hypothesis-generating. A pretreatment peripheral blood TCR clonality below the median was linked to improved progression-free and overall survival. Greater expansion of tumor-associated TCR clones in peripheral blood 3 weeks after the start of treatment was observed in patients with durable benefit (n of about 20, p = 0.022).

The time point label corresponds to: pretreatment peripheral blood. The cohort comprised around 31 patients with locally advanced or metastatic urothelial carcinoma treated at Memorial Sloan Kettering on a trial protocol. Peripheral blood mononuclear cells were collected pretreatment and during treatment, with between 1 and 8 total time points obtained per patient. The Qiagen DNeasy Blood extraction kit was used to purify genomic DNA from total PBMCs and tumor samples. Collected pretreatment and during treatment, PBMCs were isolated and stored as previously described. Notes on this clone: The clone's antigen remains unknown. Per-base quality was not reported, and no clone a single base away is much larger than it.

The CDR3 starts with the cysteine, ends with the phenylalanine, and has 15 residues. Only the CDR3 DNA is retained, 45 bases long and in frame from the first base. Looking up the germline V gene yields CDR1 SGHVS and CDR2 FQNEAQ. After removal of 1 base from V and 6 bases from J, the junction retains 6 bases not matched to a gene. Each PCR received spiked-in synthetic TCR analog templates so that absolute template abundance could be estimated from read counts. Using the immunoSEQ assay, TCRbeta CDR3 regions were amplified from genomic DNA with bias-controlled V and J gene primers. Rearranged TCRbeta segments were sequenced at approximately 20X coverage. In the original analysis: Clustering was used to correct sequencing errors, and CDR3s were annotated against IMGT so that V, D and J genes could be assigned. Out-of-frame and stop-codon sequences were excluded, and only productive TCRbeta rearrangements were used in downstream analyses. Clonality was calculated as one minus the Shannon entropy normalized by the log of the number of unique productive sequences. Fisher's exact test with Benjamini-Hochberg correction, using a cutoff of adjusted p below 0.01, was how clones that differed between time points or between blood and tumor were identified. Imported from immuneACCESS, the table was reduced by TCRdb to in-frame sequences with V and J called. These copies leave out some clones; in studies compared against another copy, an unresolved V gene accounts for under half, and the cause of the remainder is not known. V, J and clone size reflect that table, while D and trimming were determined from the DNA. Across this sample there are about 81,000 clones, with 89% seen only once. The top ten constitute roughly 0.88% of the sample.

This sequence was found in a woman aged 80 or older with urothelial cancer. Specimen: PBMCs, collected around atezolizumab (anti-PD-L1) treatment. The sequence is built from TRBV7-8 and TRBJ2-1; TRBD2 fits 7 bases in the junction. CDR3 loop: CASSLVILAANEQFF. The DNA sequence reads TGTGCCAGCAGCTTAGTGATCCTAGCGGCCAATGAGCAGTTCTTC.